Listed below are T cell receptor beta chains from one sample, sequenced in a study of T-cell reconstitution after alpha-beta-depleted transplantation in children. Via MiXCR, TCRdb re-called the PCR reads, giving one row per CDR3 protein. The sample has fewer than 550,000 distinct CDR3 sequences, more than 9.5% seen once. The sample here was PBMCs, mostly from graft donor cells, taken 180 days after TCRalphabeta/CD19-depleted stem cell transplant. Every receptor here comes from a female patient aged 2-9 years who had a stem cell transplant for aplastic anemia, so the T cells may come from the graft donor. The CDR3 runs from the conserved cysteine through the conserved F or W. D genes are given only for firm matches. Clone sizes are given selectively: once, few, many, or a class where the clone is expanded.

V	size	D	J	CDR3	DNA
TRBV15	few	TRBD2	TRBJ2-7	CATSRGVGFSGSQSYEQYF	TGTGCCACCAGCAGAGGTGTCGGATTTAGCGGGAGCCAATCCTACGAGCAGTACTTC
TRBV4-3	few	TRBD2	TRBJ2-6	CASSQASPSGDSGANVLTF	TGCGCCAGCAGCCAAGCTTCCCCTAGCGGGGACTCTGGGGCCAACGTCCTGACTTTC
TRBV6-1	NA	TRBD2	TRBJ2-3	CASRLRGITSGTDTQYF	TGTGCCAGCAGATTGAGGGGTATTACTAGCGGGACAGATACGCAGTATTTT
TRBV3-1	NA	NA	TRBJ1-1	CASSYATEAFF	TGTGCCAGCAGCTACGCCACTGAAGCTTTCTTT
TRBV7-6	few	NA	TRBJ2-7	CASSLDSDSSYEQYF	TGTGCCAGCAGCTTGGACAGCGATAGCTCCTACGAGCAGTACTTC
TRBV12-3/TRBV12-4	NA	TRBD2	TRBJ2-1	CASSLSGTSGTNEQFF	TGTGCCAGCAGTTTATCCGGGACTAGCGGGACTAATGAGCAGTTCTTC
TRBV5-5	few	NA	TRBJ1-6	CASSFDSPLHF	TGTGCCAGCAGCTTCGACTCACCCCTCCACTTT
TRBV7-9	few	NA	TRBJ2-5	CASTFNAPGRETQYF	TGTGCCAGCACCTTTAATGCCCCAGGCCGAGAGACCCAGTACTTC
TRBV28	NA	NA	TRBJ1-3	CASSLLALGNTIYF	TGTGCCAGCAGTTTATTGGCGCTTGGAAACACCATATATTTT
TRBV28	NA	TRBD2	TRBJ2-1	CASSPLPWREVFEGPYNEQFF	TGTGCCAGCAGTCCACTCCCTTGGCGGGAGGTGTTTGAGGGGCCCTACAATGAGCAGTTCTTC
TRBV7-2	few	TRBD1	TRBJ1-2	CASSPEIGQGIYGYTF	TGTGCCAGCAGCCCCGAGATCGGACAGGGTATCTATGGCTACACCTTC
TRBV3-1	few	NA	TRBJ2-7	CASSQGISDMSSYEQYF	TGTGCCAGCAGCCAAGGGATAAGCGACATGAGCTCCTACGAGCAGTACTTC
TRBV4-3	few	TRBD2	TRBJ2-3	CASSQVPSGSGNSQYF	TGCGCCAGCAGCCAAGTACCTAGCGGGAGCGGTAACTCGCAGTATTTT
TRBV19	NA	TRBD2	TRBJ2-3	CASSPRELAGGPGTDTQYF	TGTGCCAGTAGTCCCAGGGAGCTAGCGGGAGGGCCGGGCACAGATACGCAGTATTTT
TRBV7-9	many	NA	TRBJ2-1	CASSHTTGASSDEQFF	TGTGCCAGCAGCCACACCACGGGGGCTAGCAGCGATGAGCAGTTCTTC
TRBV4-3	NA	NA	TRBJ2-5	CASSQVGLLQETQYF	TGCGCCAGCAGCCAAGTCGGACTGTTACAAGAGACCCAGTACTTC
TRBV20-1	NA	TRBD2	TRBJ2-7	CSASDMTSGSIYEQYF	TGCAGTGCTAGTGATATGACTAGCGGGAGTATCTACGAGCAGTACTTC
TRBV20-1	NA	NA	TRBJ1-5	CSARWRSAQHF	TGCAGTGCTAGGTGGCGTTCGGCCCAGCATTTT
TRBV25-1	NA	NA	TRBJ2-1	CASSEGTRDPYNEQFF	TGTGCCAGCAGTGAAGGGACCCGGGACCCGTACAATGAGCAGTTCTTC
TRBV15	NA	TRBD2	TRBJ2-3	CATSRGRLAGGLDTQYF	TGTGCCACCAGCAGAGGCCGACTAGCGGGGGGGCTAGATACGCAGTATTTT
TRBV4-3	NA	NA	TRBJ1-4	CASSHASGAPKRRVFF	TGCGCCAGCAGCCACGCTTCAGGGGCCCCAAAGAGAAGGGTGTTTTTT
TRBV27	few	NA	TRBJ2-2	CASHYSGTNTGELFF	TGTGCCAGCCACTATAGCGGCACGAACACCGGGGAGCTGTTTTTT
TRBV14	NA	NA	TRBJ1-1	CASSQDLGEGSGGEAFF	TGTGCCAGCAGCCAAGATTTGGGAGAGGGGAGCGGCGGTGAAGCTTTCTTT
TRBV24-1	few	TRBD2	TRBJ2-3	CATRVGGGDTQYF	TGTGCCACCAGGGTCGGCGGGGGAGATACGCAGTATTTT
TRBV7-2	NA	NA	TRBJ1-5	CASSPNIGSNQPQHF	TGTGCCAGCTCCCCCAATATTGGAAGCAATCAGCCCCAGCATTTT
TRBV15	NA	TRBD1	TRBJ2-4	CATSPTGGNIQYF	TGTGCCACCAGCCCGACAGGGGGCAACATTCAGTACTTC
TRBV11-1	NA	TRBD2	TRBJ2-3	CASSFGVFGTSGMTDTQYF	TGTGCCAGCAGCTTCGGGGTTTTTGGGACTAGCGGGATGACAGATACGCAGTATTTT
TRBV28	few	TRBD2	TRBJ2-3	CASSLWGTTSGISLVGTQYF	TGTGCCAGCAGTTTATGGGGCACGACTAGCGGGATTTCCTTAGTCGGTACGCAGTATTTT
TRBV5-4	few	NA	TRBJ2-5	CASSPIGSWEETQYF	TGTGCCAGCAGCCCGATAGGTAGCTGGGAAGAGACCCAGTACTTC
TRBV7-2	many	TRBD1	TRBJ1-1	CASSLATGANTEAFF	TGTGCCAGCAGCTTAGCGACAGGGGCGAACACTGAAGCTTTCTTT
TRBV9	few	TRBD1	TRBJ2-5	CASSVEGTGGRETQYF	TGTGCCAGCAGCGTAGAGGGAACAGGGGGCCGGGAGACCCAGTACTTC
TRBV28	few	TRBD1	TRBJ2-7	CASSLRTGGSHEQYF	TGTGCCAGCAGTTTAAGAACAGGGGGCTCCCACGAGCAGTACTTC
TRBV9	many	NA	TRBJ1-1	CASSSLLNTEAFF	TGTGCCAGCAGCTCCCTTCTGAACACTGAAGCTTTCTTT
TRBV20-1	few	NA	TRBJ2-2	CSAVGRLTGELFF	TGCAGTGCCGTAGGCAGGCTCACCGGGGAGCTGTTTTTT
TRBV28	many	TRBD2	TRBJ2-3	CASSTRLATSTDTQYF	TGTGCCAGCAGTACGAGACTAGCGACTAGCACAGATACGCAGTATTTT
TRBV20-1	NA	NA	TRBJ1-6	CSASPWTDSPLHF	TGCAGTGCTAGCCCCTGGACAGATTCACCCCTCCACTTT
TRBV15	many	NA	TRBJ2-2	CATSVTHTGELFF	TGTGCCACCTCGGTTACACACACCGGGGAGCTGTTTTTT
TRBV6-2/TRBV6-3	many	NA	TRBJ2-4	CASSAPRGLVAKNIQYF	TGTGCCAGCAGTGCTCCTCGAGGACTTGTAGCCAAAAACATTCAGTACTTC
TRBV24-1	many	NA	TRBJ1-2	CATSGRVPTTDYGYTF	TGTGCCACCAGTGGCAGAGTTCCAACTACGGACTATGGCTACACCTTC
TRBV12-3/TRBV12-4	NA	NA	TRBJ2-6	CASNLRDSGANVLTF	TGTGCCAGCAACTTGAGGGACTCTGGGGCCAACGTCCTGACTTTC
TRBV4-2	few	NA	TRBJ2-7	CASSHNIPTQGRRDGLPYEQYF	TGTGCCAGCAGCCACAACATTCCGACCCAAGGGAGGAGGGACGGACTGCCCTACGAGCAGTACTTC
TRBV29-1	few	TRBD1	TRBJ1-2	CSVWRTGRTHGYTF	TGCAGCGTTTGGAGGACAGGGCGCACGCATGGCTACACCTTC
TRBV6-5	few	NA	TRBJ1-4	CASSYSQGTANEKLFF	TGTGCCAGCAGTTATAGCCAGGGGACGGCTAATGAAAAACTGTTTTTT
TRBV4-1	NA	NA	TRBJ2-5	CASSQPRPSRRQETQYF	TGCGCCAGCAGCCAGCCCCGGCCGAGCCGTAGACAAGAGACCCAGTACTTC